The T cell receptor (beta chain) under discussion was sequenced for a study of blood T cell repertoires in COVID-19. This CDR3 has 12 amino acids. V lost 3 bases to trimming and J lost 5 bases; unmatched junction nucleotides: 1. From germline, CDR1 is ENHRY and CDR2 SYGVKD. Clones were sequenced by immunoSEQ multiplex PCR, and TCRdb holds only the in-frame ones, with some missing. Here the sample spans about 310,000 clones, 89% being singletons. The chain links TRBV10-3 to TRBJ2-7; 7 nucleotides line up with TRBD2. This TCR derives from a woman aged 40 to 50 who had recovered from COVID-19. The sample was PBMCs or T cells enriched from blood (not recorded which). This CDR3 reads CAISDRGDEQYF. The CDR3 DNA follows: TGTGCCATCAGTGACCGGGGGGACGAGCAGTACTTC.